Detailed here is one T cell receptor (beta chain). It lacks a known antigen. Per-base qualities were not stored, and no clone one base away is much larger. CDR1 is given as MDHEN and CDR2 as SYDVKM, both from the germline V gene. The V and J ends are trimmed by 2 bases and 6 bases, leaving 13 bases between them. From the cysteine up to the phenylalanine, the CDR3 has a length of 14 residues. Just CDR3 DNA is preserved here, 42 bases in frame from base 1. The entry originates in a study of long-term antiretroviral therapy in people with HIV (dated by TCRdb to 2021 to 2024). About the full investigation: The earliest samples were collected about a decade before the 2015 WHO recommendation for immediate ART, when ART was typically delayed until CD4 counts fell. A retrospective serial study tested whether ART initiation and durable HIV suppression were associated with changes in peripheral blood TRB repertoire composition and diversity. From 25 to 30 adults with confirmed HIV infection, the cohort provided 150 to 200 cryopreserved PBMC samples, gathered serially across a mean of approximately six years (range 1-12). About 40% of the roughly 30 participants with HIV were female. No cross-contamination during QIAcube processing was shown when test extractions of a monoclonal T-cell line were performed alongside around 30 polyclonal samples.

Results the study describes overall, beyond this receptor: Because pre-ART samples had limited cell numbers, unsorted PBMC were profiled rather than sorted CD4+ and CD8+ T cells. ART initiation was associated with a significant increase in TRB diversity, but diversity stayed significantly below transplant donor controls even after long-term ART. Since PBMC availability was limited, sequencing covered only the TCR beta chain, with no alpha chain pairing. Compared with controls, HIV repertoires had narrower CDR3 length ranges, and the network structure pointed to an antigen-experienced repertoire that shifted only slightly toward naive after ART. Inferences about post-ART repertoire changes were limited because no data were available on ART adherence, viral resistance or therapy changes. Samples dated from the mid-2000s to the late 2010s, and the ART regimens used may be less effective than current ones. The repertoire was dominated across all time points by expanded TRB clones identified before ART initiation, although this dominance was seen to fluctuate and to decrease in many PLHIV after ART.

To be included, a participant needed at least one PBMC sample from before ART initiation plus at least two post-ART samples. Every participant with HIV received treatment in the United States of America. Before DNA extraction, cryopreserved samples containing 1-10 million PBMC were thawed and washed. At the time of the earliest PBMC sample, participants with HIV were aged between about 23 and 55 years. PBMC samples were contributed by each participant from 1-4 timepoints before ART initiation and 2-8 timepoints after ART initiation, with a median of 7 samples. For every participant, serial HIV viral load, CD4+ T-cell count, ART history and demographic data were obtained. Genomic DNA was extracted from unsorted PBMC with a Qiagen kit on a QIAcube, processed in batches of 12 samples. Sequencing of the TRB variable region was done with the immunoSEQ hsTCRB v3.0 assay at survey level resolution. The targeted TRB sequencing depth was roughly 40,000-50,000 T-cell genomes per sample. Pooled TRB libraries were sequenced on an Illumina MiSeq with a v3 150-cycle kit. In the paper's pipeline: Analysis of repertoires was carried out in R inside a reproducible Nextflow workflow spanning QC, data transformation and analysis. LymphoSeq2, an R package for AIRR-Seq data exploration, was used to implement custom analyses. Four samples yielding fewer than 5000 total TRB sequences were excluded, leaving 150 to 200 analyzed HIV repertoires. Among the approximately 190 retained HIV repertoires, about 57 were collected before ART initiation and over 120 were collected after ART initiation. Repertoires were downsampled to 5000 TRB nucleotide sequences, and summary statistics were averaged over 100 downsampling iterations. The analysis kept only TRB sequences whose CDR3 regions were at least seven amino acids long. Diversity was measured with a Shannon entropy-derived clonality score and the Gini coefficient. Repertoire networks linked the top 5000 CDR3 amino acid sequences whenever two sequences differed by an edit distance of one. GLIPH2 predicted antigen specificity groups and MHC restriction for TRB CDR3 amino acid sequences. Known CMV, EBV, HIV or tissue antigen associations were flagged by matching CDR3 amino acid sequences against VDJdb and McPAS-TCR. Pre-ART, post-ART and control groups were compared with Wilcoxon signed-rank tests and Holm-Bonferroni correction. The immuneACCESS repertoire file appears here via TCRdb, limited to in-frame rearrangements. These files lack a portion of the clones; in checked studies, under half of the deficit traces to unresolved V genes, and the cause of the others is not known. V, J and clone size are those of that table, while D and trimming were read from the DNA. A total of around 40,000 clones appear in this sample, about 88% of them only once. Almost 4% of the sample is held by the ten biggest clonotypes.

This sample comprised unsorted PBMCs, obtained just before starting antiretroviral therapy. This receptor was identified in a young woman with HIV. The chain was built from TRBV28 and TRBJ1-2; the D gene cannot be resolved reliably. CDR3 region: CASSLLPRQNGYTF. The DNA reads TGTGCCAGCAGTTTACTACCCAGGCAAAATGGCTACACCTTC.